This passage covers 30 T cell receptor beta chains from one sample sequenced in a study of somatic mutations in cytotoxic T cells in rheumatoid arthritis. The assay was immunoSEQ multiplex PCR, and TCRdb's table has in-frame clones only and misses some. The sample holds around 19,000 clones, under 85% seen once. Material for sequencing was CD8+ T cells sorted from blood. The origin of the receptors is an adult with rheumatoid arthritis.

This chain uses TRBV6-4 with TRBJ2-3; TRBD2 agrees at 13 bases. The germline gives CDR1 MRHNA, CDR2 SNTAGT. The CDR3 has 15 amino acids. Trimming removed 6 bases from V and 4 bases from J; junction bases left unmatched: 4. CDR3 in amino acids: CASSTSGGAADTQYF. The DNA for the CDR3 is TGTGCCAGCAGCACTAGCGGGGGGGCAGCAGATACGCAGTATTTT.

The genes are TRBV29-1 and TRBJ2-1; the D is unclear. CDR3 size: 13 residues. Trimming took off 6 bases at V and 1 base at J, with 10 bases between the two ends. Germline V gives CDR1 SQVTM, CDR2 ANQGSEA. CDR3 region: CSVVPRSYNEQFF. In DNA form, the CDR3 reads TGCAGCGTAGTTCCCCGGTCCTACAATGAGCAGTTCTTC.

By share, this clone counts as large (0.1 to 1%). The chain is built from TRBV9 and TRBJ1-1, with D maybe TRBD1 (5 bases). This CDR3 spans 12 amino acids. Trimming removed 7 bases at V and 1 base at J, with 8 bases between. Germline V gene sequence: CDR1 SGDLS, CDR2 YYNGEE. CDR3 loop: CASAGTNTEAFF. The CDR3 coding sequence is TGTGCCAGCGCCGGGACGAACACTGAAGCTTTCTTT.

The CDR3 coding sequence is TGCGCCAGCAGCCAAGACAGCTACCCTTTCGAGCAGTACTTC. It is translated as CASSQDSYPFEQYF. The rearrangement uses TRBV5-1 and TRBJ2-7; D is possibly TRBD1 (5 bases). The CDR3 is made up of 14 amino acids. The V end was cut by 4 bases, the J end by 6 bases, with 17 bases between. Germline V gene sequence: CDR1 SGHRS, CDR2 YFSETQ.

The rearrangement links TRBV29-1 to TRBJ1-1, with 9 nucleotides matching TRBD1. The CDR3 runs 12 residues. The junction had 3 bases not matched to a gene; V was cut back by 5 bases and J by 5 bases. Germline assignment: CDR1 SQVTM and CDR2 ANQGSEA. CDR3 region: CSVRQGGTEAFF. CDR3 DNA: TGCAGCGTTCGACAGGGGGGGACTGAAGCTTTCTTT.

This chain joins TRBV7-9 and TRBJ2-1; 9 bases fit TRBD2. The J segment lost 6 bases and the V segment lost 4 bases, leaving 10 bases of the junction unmatched. The germline V gene has CDR1 SEHNR and CDR2 FQNEAQ (reference sequence). The CDR3 totals 16 residues. The CDR3: CASSYPGTSPSNEQFF. CDR3 DNA: TGTGCCAGCAGCTACCCAGGGACTAGCCCTAGCAATGAGCAGTTCTTC.

This chain joins TRBV4-2 and TRBJ1-2; 7 nucleotides align to TRBD1. Germline CDR1 LGHNA, CDR2 YNFKEQ. J gave up 4 bases and V 1 base, and 6 bases lay outside the gene matches. The CDR3 totals 15 residues. CDR3 loop: CASSQAGQAGYGYTF. CDR3 coding DNA: TGTGCCAGCAGCCAAGCCGGACAGGCGGGCTATGGCTACACCTTC.

Of note for this clone: The sample contains more than one DNA sequence encoding this CDR3. The genes are TRBV27 and TRBJ2-1, with unresolved D. The CDR3 contains 12 residues. Germline values: CDR1 MNHEY, CDR2 SMNVEV (reference sequence). The germline V and J ends were trimmed by 2 bases and 7 bases, with 6 bases remaining between them. The DNA of the CDR3 is TGTGCCAGCAGTTTAGTGGGGAATGAGCAGTTCTTC. It yields the protein CASSLVGNEQFF.

The V call is TRBV10-3, the J call TRBJ1-2; the match to TRBD1 covers 8 bases. Germline lookup yields CDR1 ENHRY and CDR2 SYGVKD. This CDR3 is built from 12 residues. The V gene end was trimmed by 10 bases and the J gene end by 7 bases; junction bases not matched to a gene: 8. The CDR3 sequence is CASLNTGGGYTF. CDR3 bases: TGTGCCAGCTTAAACACAGGGGGTGGCTACACCTTC.

The chain employs TRBV5-6 and TRBJ1-3, with D perhaps matching TRBD1 (5 bases). Germline V gene data show CDR1 as SGHDT and CDR2 as YYEEEE. This CDR3 contains 16 residues. The V and J ends lost 2 bases and 4 bases respectively, with 16 bases between them. This CDR3 reads CASSFGGADSGNTIYF. The CDR3 DNA is TGTGCCAGCAGCTTTGGGGGAGCCGATTCAGGAAACACCATATATTTT.

V gene TRBV30 combines with J gene TRBJ2-3, with D hard to call. The CDR3 extends over 11 amino acids. Per the germline V gene, CDR1 is GTSNPN and CDR2 is SVGIG (reference sequence). V gave up 3 bases and J gave up 4 bases, with 5 bases separating them. CDR3 protein: CAWRSPDTQYF. CDR3 coding DNA: TGTGCCTGGAGGAGTCCAGATACGCAGTATTTT.

The J gene is TRBJ2-2, the V gene TRBV2; D remains ambiguous. This CDR3 has 12 amino acids. V lost 7 bases, J lost 0 bases, and 3 bases lay in between. Germline V CDR1 and CDR2: SNHLY, FYNNEI. The CDR3 sequence is CASTTNTGELFF. The CDR3 DNA reads TGTGCCAGCACAACGAACACCGGGGAGCTGTTTTTT.

The table lists this clone with a few counts. This chain connects TRBV4-1 to TRBJ2-1; D is undetermined. CDR3 length: 17 amino acids. The germline V and J ends were trimmed by 0 bases and 3 bases, with 15 bases remaining between them. CDR1 and CDR2 (germline): MGHRA, YSYEKL. This chain's CDR3 is CASSQEGGFAFYNEQFF. DNA of the CDR3: TGCGCCAGCAGCCAAGAAGGTGGGTTTGCCTTCTACAATGAGCAGTTCTTC.

This chain uses TRBV7-9 with TRBJ2-7; 9 bases map to TRBD1. The J segment lost 1 base and the V segment lost 5 bases, leaving 6 bases of the junction unmatched. CDR1 is SEHNR, CDR2 FQNEAQ, per germline (reference sequence). There are 15 residues in the CDR3. The CDR3 nucleotides read TGTGCCAGCAGCCTAGGACAGGGGACTTCCTACGAGCAGTACTTC. It translates to CASSLGQGTSYEQYF.

The chain couples TRBV10-1 to TRBJ2-1, with 7 positions matching TRBD2. Trimming took 6 bases from V and 8 from J; bases not matched to a gene: 19. This CDR3 contains 17 residues. Germline CDR1 is WNHNN and CDR2 is SYGVQD (reference sequence). CDR3 sequence reads: CASSPGGAGPMWDEQFF. The DNA for the CDR3 is TGCGCCAGCAGCCCGGGGGGTGCCGGACCAATGTGGGATGAGCAGTTCTTC.

This clone was observed a few times. The chain joins TRBV4-1 to TRBJ2-7; D remains ambiguous. Germline V lookup: CDR1 MGHRA, CDR2 YSYEKL. The V and J ends lost 1 base and 3 bases respectively, with 7 bases between them. The CDR3 runs 13 residues. The CDR3 DNA is TGCGCCAGCAGCCAAGCAGCAGGCTACGAGCAGTACGTC. Translation: CASSQAAGYEQYV.

The rearrangement uses TRBV12-5 and TRBJ1-3; D is uncertain. Germline V lookup: CDR1 LGHNT, CDR2 FRNRAP. The ends were cut back, 7 bases at V and 2 bases at J, with 15 bases in the middle. The CDR3 is 15 residues long. The CDR3 region has the DNA TGTGCTAGTGTCTTTGGGGAATCGGCTGGAAACACCATATATTTT. It translates to CASVFGESAGNTIYF.

The chain is built from TRBV5-1 and TRBJ2-3; D tentatively reads TRBD1 or TRBD2 (5 bases each). Germline V gene data show CDR1 as SGHRS and CDR2 as YFSETQ. The V and J ends lost 3 bases and 1 base respectively, with 9 bases between them. The CDR3 is 14 amino acids. The CDR3 here is CASSWGIGTDTQYF. CDR3 coding DNA: TGCGCCAGCAGCTGGGGGATAGGCACAGATACGCAGTATTTT. The complete variable domain, with remaining parts taken from reference TRBV5-1 and TRBJ2-3, reads KAGVTQTPRYLIKTRGQQVTLSCSPISGHRSVSWYQQTPGQGLQFLFEYFSETQRNKGNFPGRFSGRQFSNSRSEMNVSTLELGDSALYLCASSWGIGTDTQYFGPGTRLTVL.

The V and J genes are TRBV11-3 and TRBJ2-7; tentative D call: TRBD2 (6 bases). V lost 5 bases and J lost 0, with 14 bases in between. The CDR3 consists of 15 residues. Germline V gene lookup returns CDR1 SGHNT and CDR2 YENEEA. CDR3 protein: CASSPGTPSSYEQYF. In DNA, the CDR3 is TGTGCCAGCAGCCCTGGGACTCCGAGCTCCTACGAGCAGTACTTC.

The rearrangement joins TRBV29-1 to TRBJ1-1; D is ambiguous. CDR1 and CDR2 (germline): SQVTM, ANQGSEA. The CDR3 totals 10 residues. The germline V and J ends were trimmed by 8 bases and 0 bases, with 4 bases remaining between them. In nucleotides, the CDR3 is TGCAGCTTGCTGAACACTGAAGCTTTCTTT. Residues: CSLLNTEAFF.

The gene calls are TRBV15 and TRBJ2-3; 8 positions match TRBD1. CDR3 length equals 16 residues. V gave up 4 bases and J gave up 1 base; unmatched junction bases: 7. The germline V gene has CDR1 LNHNV and CDR2 YYDKDF (reference sequence). The DNA of the CDR3 is TGTGCCACCAGCACCGACAGGGGATGGGGCACAGATACGCAGTATTTT. As protein: CATSTDRGWGTDTQYF.

The V call is TRBV6-6, the J call TRBJ2-7; D is unresolved. The CDR3 consists of 13 residues. CDR1 and CDR2 from the germline V gene are MNHNY and SVGAGI (reference sequence). The ends were cut back, 2 bases at V and 2 bases at J, with 7 bases in the middle. The CDR3 DNA reads as TGTGCCAGCAGTTACGGAGCCACCTACGAGCAGTACGTC. The encoded protein is CASSYGATYEQYV.

Written as DNA, the CDR3 is TGTGCCAGCAGTTCACAGGAATACGCGTGGAATAATTCACCCCTCCACTTT. Translated: CASSSQEYAWNNSPLHF. The gene calls are TRBV28 and TRBJ1-6; D is possibly TRBD1 (5 bases). Germline values: CDR1 MDHEN, CDR2 SYDVKM. The V end lost 4 bases, the J end lost 5 bases, and 18 bases lay between the germline ends. The CDR3 loop spans 17 amino acids.

The CDR3 loop reads CASSVDTGPSQPQHF. Written as DNA, the CDR3 is TGTGCCAGCAGCGTAGATACAGGCCCTAGTCAGCCCCAGCATTTT. The rearrangement uses TRBV9 and TRBJ1-5; a possible D gene is TRBD1 (5 bases). The ends were cut back, 0 bases at V and 6 bases at J, with 13 bases in the middle. The CDR3 runs to 15 residues. Germline V CDR1 and CDR2: SGDLS, YYNGEE.

V usage is TRBV10-3 and J usage is TRBJ1-2, with TRBD1 matching 8 bases. V lost 6 bases, J lost 3 bases, and 6 bases stayed unmatched. Germline V gene lookup returns CDR1 ENHRY and CDR2 SYGVKD. The CDR3 runs to 14 residues. The CDR3: CAISPDRVDYGYTF. The CDR3 DNA follows: TGTGCCATCAGCCCGGACAGGGTGGACTATGGCTACACCTTC.

V gene TRBV4-3 combines with J gene TRBJ2-2; 9 positions match TRBD2. Germline CDR1 LGHNA, CDR2 YSLEER. After removal of 4 bases from V and 0 bases from J, the junction contained 9 bases not matched to a gene. The length of the CDR3 is 18 residues. In DNA form, the CDR3 reads TGCGCCAGCAGCCGCGGAATAGCGGGAGACACGAACACCGGGGAGCTGTTTTTT. Its protein product is CASSRGIAGDTNTGELFF.

In its sample, this clone was seen a few times. The V gene is TRBV7-9, the J gene TRBJ1-3; D might be TRBD1 (5 bases). The CDR3 is 14 residues long. Germline CDR1 is SEHNR and CDR2 is FQNEAQ (reference sequence). V was clipped by 3 bases and J by 7 bases, with 13 bases between them. CDR3 residues: CASSFRTSPNTIYF. CDR3 bases: TGTGCCAGCAGCTTCCGGACAAGCCCCAACACCATATATTTT.

The gene calls are TRBV5-1 and TRBJ2-6; a possible D gene is TRBD1 (6 bases). The CDR3 extends over 16 amino acids. Germline V gene sequence: CDR1 SGHRS, CDR2 YFSETQ. Trimming pared 3 bases from V and 0 bases from J, leaving 10 bases between. The CDR3 loop is CASSSTGSSGANVLTF. The CDR3 DNA sequence: TGCGCCAGCAGCTCAACAGGGTCCTCTGGGGCCAACGTCCTGACTTTC.

The rearrangement links TRBV25-1 to TRBJ2-5; no reliable D call. Trimming cost V 2 bases and J 5 bases, with 15 bases left between them. Germline assignment: CDR1 MGHDK and CDR2 SYGVNS. This CDR3 has 15 amino acids. The CDR3 DNA is TGTGCCAGCAGTGAACTTGGGCTCAAGGCGGAGACCCAGTACTTC. Residues: CASSELGLKAETQYF.

This chain uses TRBV6-1 with TRBJ2-7, with D possibly being TRBD1 or TRBD2 (6 bases each). Trimming removed 3 bases at V and 0 bases at J, with 9 bases between. The CDR3 consists of 14 residues. Germline V gene lookup returns CDR1 MNHNS and CDR2 SASEGT. CDR3 protein: CASSDGGRSYEQYV. Written as DNA, the CDR3 is TGTGCCAGCAGTGATGGGGGGCGCTCCTACGAGCAGTACGTC.